The entry below describes one T cell receptor beta chain. Its recognized antigen is unknown. Base qualities are missing; no much larger clone stands one base away. Profiling of TCR beta VDJ combinations and CDR3 sequences used genomic DNA as the template. TCR repertoire sequencing was run on an Illumina HiSeq 2000. In the original analysis: TRBV/TRBJ rearrangement plots, CDR3 size and DJ length profiles, and Simpson's diversity index were used to assess repertoires. The most abundant DNA sequence in the deep sequencing data was taken as the immunodominant clone. CDR3 amino acid sequences were checked for sharing across subjects and were also compared against the VDJdb database and published repertoires. Using fastp at Q25 and MiXCR, TCRdb reprocessed the public reads and kept productive beta chains. Identical CDR3 protein sequences are pooled into one entry, listed with their most common genes and DNA. TCRdb's processing, not the authors', yielded these V and J calls. The sample table holds around 200,000 distinct CDR3 sequences, of which over 55% were seen once. The ten largest clones capture over 25% of the sample.

The data belong to a study of CD8+CD57+ T cells in acquired aplastic anemia (dated by TCRdb to 2017 to 2018). Notes on the research overall: A mean of approximately 3 ug of DNA, ranging from roughly 0.2 to 27.4 ug, was extracted from sorted CD4+ and CD8+ cells. An average of approximately 9.8 million reads for CD4+ cells and 11 million to 12 million reads for CD8+ cells was obtained from healthy donor samples.

TCR repertoires of sorted CD4+ and CD8+ blood T cells from severe aplastic anemia patients and healthy subjects were deep-sequenced in the study. Ficoll-Paque density gradient centrifugation was used to isolate peripheral blood mononuclear cells. Before DNA extraction, CD4+ and CD8+ T cells were sorted by FACS or by magnetic beads. The CDR3 spans 15 residues, from the cysteine through the phenylalanine. The kept DNA is CDR3 alone, 45 bases in frame from the first base. Per the germline V gene, SGHRS is the CDR1 and YFSETQ is the CDR2. The germline V and J ends show losses of 0 bases and 5 bases respectively, and no gene match explains 3 bases of the junction. Study-wide conclusions, independent of this receptor: Roughly 30 CD8+ CDR3 sequences were found to be shared between patients and controls, but these sequences appeared to be highly expressed in patients and within the immunodominant clones of the patients. Between patients and healthy controls, no significant difference in CD8+ Simpson's diversity was found (P=0.060).

The chain was built from TRBV5-1 and TRBJ1-4, and 8 bases in between align with TRBD1. The clonotype was recovered from a human donor in good health. The specimen sequenced was sorted CD4+, CD8+, or CD8+CD57+ T cells (not recorded which) from PBMCs. The nucleotide sequence reads TGCGCCAGCAGCTTGGATGGACAGGGCAATGAAAAACTGTTTTTT. Translated, it gives CASSLDGQGNEKLFF.